Listed here are 11 T cell receptor beta chains from one sample, sequenced in a study of shared clonotypes between healthy human individuals. Generated by immunoSEQ multiplex PCR, the TCRdb table keeps only in-frame clones and is missing some. The sample lists 2 million to 2.5 million clones; 85% to 95% were seen once. Sequenced material: naive CD4+ T cells from PBMCs. Subset reported: CD45RA+ positively selected. Receptors originate from a man aged 18 to 29 in good health. Some clones in this sample may be carry-over from other donors' samples.

V usage is TRBV10-3 and J usage is TRBJ2-1; tentatively, D is TRBD2 (5 bases). Trimming took 0 bases from V and 4 from J, leaving 13 bases between them. The CDR3 consists of 16 residues. CDR1 ENHRY and CDR2 SYGVKD come from the germline V gene. CDR3 in amino acids: CAISESGQRLYNEQFF. CDR3 sequence (DNA): TGTGCCATCAGTGAGTCAGGGCAGAGACTATACAATGAGCAGTTCTTC.

The chain links TRBV7-2 to TRBJ2-3; D is undetermined. The germline gives CDR1 SGHTA, CDR2 FQGNSA. V gave up 1 base and J gave up 4 bases, with 9 bases separating them. CDR3 length: 14 amino acids. The CDR3 sequence: CASSLGWAADTQYF. The CDR3, as DNA: TGTGCCAGCAGCTTAGGGTGGGCGGCAGATACGCAGTATTTT. Variable domain in full (rest from reference TRBV7-2 and TRBJ2-3): GAGVSQSPSNKVTEKGKDVELRCDPISGHTALYWYRQSLGQGLEFLIYFQGNSAPDKSGLPSDRFSAERTGGSVSTLTIQRTQQEDSAVYLCASSLGWAADTQYFGPGTRLTVL.

The chain couples TRBV5-1 to TRBJ2-1, with D hard to call. Germline assignment: CDR1 SGHRS and CDR2 YFSETQ. The CDR3 has 15 amino acids. Trimming cost V 4 bases and J 1 base, with 12 bases left between them. This chain's CDR3 is CASSRTTESYNEQFF. In nucleotides, the CDR3 is TGCGCCAGCAGCCGGACCACCGAATCCTACAATGAGCAGTTCTTC.

The V gene is TRBV5-1, the J gene TRBJ1-4; TRBD1 matches 9 bases. Germline loops: CDR1 SGHRS, CDR2 YFSETQ. With V trimmed by 4 bases and J by 8 bases, 6 bases remained unmatched. The CDR3 consists of 14 residues. The CDR3 coding sequence is TGCGCCAGCAGCATGGGACAGGGTTACGAAAAACTGTTTTTT. Protein product: CASSMGQGYEKLFF.

This chain joins TRBV6-1 and TRBJ2-6; D is unresolved. V was trimmed by 3 bases and J by 1 base, leaving 10 bases between them. CDR3 length equals 16 residues. CDR1 is MNHNS and CDR2 is SASEGT in the germline V gene. CDR3 loop: CASSEYPASGANVLTF. The CDR3, as DNA: TGTGCCAGCAGTGAGTACCCAGCATCTGGGGCCAACGTCCTGACTTTC.

The rearrangement uses TRBV5-1 and TRBJ2-1; D remains unclear. Looked up from germline, CDR1 is SGHRS and CDR2 is YFSETQ. CDR3 length: 14 amino acids. V lost 0 bases and J lost 4, with 8 bases in between. CDR3: CASSLVPRYNEQFF. DNA for the CDR3: TGCGCCAGCAGCTTGGTCCCCCGATACAATGAGCAGTTCTTC. The entire variable domain, with the rest obtained from reference TRBV5-1 and TRBJ2-1, is as follows: KAGVTQTPRYLIKTRGQQVTLSCSPISGHRSVSWYQQTPGQGLQFLFEYFSETQRNKGNFPGRFSGRQFSNSRSEMNVSTLELGDSALYLCASSLVPRYNEQFFGPGTRLTVL.

The J gene is TRBJ2-7, the V gene TRBV4-2, with D perhaps TRBD2 (6 bases). V was cut by 4 bases and J by 1 base, with 14 bases left in between. The CDR3 contains 15 residues. CDR1 LGHNA and CDR2 YNFKEQ come from the germline V gene. CDR3 bases: TGTGCCAGCAGCCCACAAGGCGGAGGGTCCTACGAGCAGTACTTC. The encoded protein is CASSPQGGGSYEQYF.

The rearrangement uses TRBV2 and TRBJ2-2; no clear D. Trimming took off 3 bases at V and 0 bases at J, with 11 bases between the two ends. The length of the CDR3 is 16 residues. The germline CDR1 and CDR2 sequences are SNHLY and FYNNEI. DNA for the CDR3: TGTGCCAGCAGTGATTTCAGTCAGACGAACACCGGGGAGCTGTTTTTT. Translating gives CASSDFSQTNTGELFF.

V and J are TRBV9 and TRBJ2-2; TRBD1 is a possible D gene (5 bases). This CDR3 contains 13 residues. Between the trimmed V and J ends, which lost 4 bases and 5 bases, there was a span of 9 bases. Germline V gene lookup returns CDR1 SGDLS and CDR2 YYNGEE. CDR3 residues: CASSPSGTGELFF. CDR3 in DNA: TGTGCCAGCAGCCCGTCAGGGACCGGGGAGCTGTTTTTT.

This clone was picked up a small number of times. The chain combines TRBV2 with TRBJ1-5; 7 positions agree with TRBD1. V lost 3 bases to trimming and J lost 4 bases; unmatched junction nucleotides: 3. The germline V gene encodes CDR1 SNHLY and CDR2 FYNNEI. This CDR3 is 14 amino acids long. CDR3 sequence: CASSEDRRNQPQHF. In DNA form, the CDR3 reads TGTGCCAGCAGTGAGGACAGGAGAAATCAGCCCCAGCATTTT.

This chain uses TRBV14 with TRBJ1-4; D gene ambiguous. CDR1 is SGHDN, CDR2 FVKESK, per germline. Trimming removed 1 base from V and 2 bases from J, with 11 bases in between. This CDR3 is built from 16 residues. DNA of the CDR3: TGTGCCAGCAGCCAAGGACCGTTTGATACTAATGAAAAACTGTTTTTT. Translated: CASSQGPFDTNEKLFF.